The clone carrying this T cell receptor (beta chain) was recorded at least ten times. Its antigen is undetermined. Relying on iRepertoire HTBI primers and Arm-PCR of CDR3 regions, the team built TCR beta libraries. TCRdb passed the multiplex PCR reads through MiXCR, listing each CDR3 protein once. The data show hundreds of thousands of distinct CDR3 sequences, roughly 15% seen once. The CDR3 has 12 residues. Germline V gene data show CDR1 as MNHNS and CDR2 as SASEGT. Trimming left V 6 bases short and J 2 bases short, with 6 bases between. The data stem from a study of regulatory T cells in long-lasting Graves disease. Stated time point: newly diagnosed GD, antithyroid drugs for less than 3 months. Following extraction of RNA from PBMCs, that RNA was used to make the TCR library. Regarding the study as a whole: Persistent disease showed a preference for TRBV28, TRBJ1-2 and TRBJ2-5.

These data were likewise used in another study, on T cells in Graves' hyperthyroidism and ophthalmopathy.

This clonotype originated in a woman in her 30s with Graves disease. This sample comprised peripheral blood mononuclear cells (PBMCs), obtained at new diagnosis, from a patient treated with antithyroid drugs. V usage is TRBV6-1 and J usage is TRBJ2-3; D uncertain. CDR3 coding DNA: TGTGCCAGCAGAGGGCCCACAGATACGCAGTATTTT. It is translated as CASRGPTDTQYF.